This T cell receptor beta chain emerged from a study of T cell repertoires in cytomegalovirus infection. Notes on this clonotype: As yet, its antigen is unknown.

Study findings and constraints: Carriage of CMV together with the relevant HLA was identifiable through cumulative public TCR beta family frequency.

TCRdb re-called the reads through MiXCR, storing one row per CDR3 protein. The data contain under 90,000 distinct CDR3 sequences, about half of them seen just once; the ten biggest clones take up approximately 93%. Sequenced here: CD8+ T cells from cultured PBMCs, sampled from culture after CMV antigen stimulation. The sequence was obtained from a human donor in good health (CMV status not recorded). Some clones in this sample may be carry-over from other donors' samples.

Here the CDR3 reads CASSRTSGSIGEQFF. CDR3 nucleotides: TGTGCCAGCAGCAGGACTAGCGGGAGTATCGGTGAGCAGTTCTTC. The chain carries TRBV7-6 and TRBJ2-1; 13 positions agree with TRBD2. Unmatched junction bases numbered 7, after V lost 5 bases and J lost 9 bases. The CDR3 runs to 15 residues. The germline CDR1 and CDR2 sequences are SGHVS and FNYEAQ.